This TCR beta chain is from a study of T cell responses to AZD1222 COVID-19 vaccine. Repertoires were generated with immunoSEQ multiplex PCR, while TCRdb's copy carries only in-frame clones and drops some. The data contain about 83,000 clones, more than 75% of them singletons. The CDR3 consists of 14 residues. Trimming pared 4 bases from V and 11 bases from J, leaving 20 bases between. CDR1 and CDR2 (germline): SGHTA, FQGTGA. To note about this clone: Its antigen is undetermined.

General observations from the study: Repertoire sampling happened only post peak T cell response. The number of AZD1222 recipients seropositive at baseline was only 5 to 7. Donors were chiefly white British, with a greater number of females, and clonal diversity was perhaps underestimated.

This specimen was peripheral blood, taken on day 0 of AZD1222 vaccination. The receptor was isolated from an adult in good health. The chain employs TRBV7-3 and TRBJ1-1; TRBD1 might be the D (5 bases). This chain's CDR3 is CASSSGGGTLDAFF. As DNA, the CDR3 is TGTGCCAGCAGCTCGGGCGGCGGGACCTTGGATGCTTTCTTT.